This is a list of T cell receptor beta chains from one sample in a study of OX40 agonist ivuxolimab in advanced cancers. Using immunoSEQ multiplex PCR, the repertoire was profiled, and TCRdb retains in-frame clones only, with some absent. The sample contains roughly 87,000 clones, 91% of which appear only once. The sequencing used CD4+ or CD8+ T cells sorted from blood, collected in a trial of the OX40 agonist ivuxolimab. The receptors originated from an adult with an advanced solid tumor such as melanoma, head and neck, liver or kidney cancer. Each CDR3 is given with its conserved first and last residue. D genes are given only for firm matches. The size entry is marked missing in some rows and otherwise reads once, few, many or a size class.

v_gene	d_gene	j_gene	abundance	CDR3aa	CDR3nt
TRBV4-1	-	TRBJ1-1	once	CASSQEGSMNTEAFF	TGCGCCAGCAGCCAAGAAGGTAGTATGAACACTGAAGCTTTCTTT
TRBV28	-	TRBJ1-5	-	CASKWAGENQPQHF	TGTGCCAGCAAATGGGCAGGGGAGAATCAGCCCCAGCATTTT
TRBV5-1	-	TRBJ2-7	-	CASSLVREGEQYF	TGCGCCAGCAGCTTGGTGCGGGAAGGGGAGCAGTACTTC
TRBV5-1	-	TRBJ1-3	-	CASSREAESSGNTIYF	TGCGCCAGCAGCAGGGAGGCGGAGAGCTCTGGAAACACCATATATTTT
TRBV7-2	TRBD1	TRBJ1-6	-	CASSLETGGLGSLHF	TGTGCCAGCAGCTTAGAAACAGGGGGCCTAGGTTCCCTCCACTTT
TRBV10-3	-	TRBJ1-5	-	CAISESGSNQPQHF	TGTGCCATCAGTGAGTCCGGGAGCAATCAGCCCCAGCATTTT
TRBV18	-	TRBJ2-2	few	CASSPRDTGTGELFF	TGTGCCAGCTCACCACGGGACACTGGCACCGGGGAGCTGTTTTTT
TRBV27	-	TRBJ2-7	once	CASSLQGNLYEQYF	TGTGCCAGCAGTTTACAAGGCAACCTCTACGAGCAGTACTTC
TRBV19	TRBD1	TRBJ1-5	-	CASSTGQGIQPQHF	TGTGCCAGTAGTACAGGACAGGGCATTCAGCCCCAGCATTTT
TRBV25-1	-	TRBJ1-1	-	CASSDQGFTEAFF	TGTGCCAGCAGTGATCAGGGTTTCACTGAAGCTTTCTTT
TRBV6-5	-	TRBJ1-4	-	CASSYDGGGYEKLFF	TGTGCCAGCAGTTACGATGGGGGTGGGTACGAAAAACTGTTTTTT
TRBV30	TRBD1	TRBJ2-1	-	CAWSVGGDEQFF	TGTGCCTGGAGTGTAGGGGGCGATGAGCAGTTCTTC
TRBV27	TRBD1	TRBJ1-2	-	CASSPQGTYGYTF	TGTGCCAGCAGCCCACAGGGGACCTATGGCTACACCTTC
TRBV15	-	TRBJ1-5	-	CATSRDLGPTNQPQHF	TGTGCCACCAGCAGAGATTTGGGGCCGACCAATCAGCCCCAGCATTTT
TRBV30	-	TRBJ1-2	-	CAWSGLGENYGYTF	TGTGCCTGGAGTGGGCTCGGAGAGAACTATGGCTACACCTTC
TRBV15	TRBD2	TRBJ2-1	-	CATGGLAGGGEQFF	TGTGCCACCGGGGGACTAGCGGGGGGCGGTGAGCAGTTCTTC
TRBV9	TRBD1	TRBJ1-2	-	CASTPTGQIYGYTF	TGTGCCAGCACTCCCACGGGACAGATCTATGGCTACACCTTC
TRBV18	-	TRBJ1-1	-	CASSPDVGGAEAFF	TGTGCCAGCTCACCAGACGTTGGTGGGGCTGAAGCTTTCTTT
TRBV4-2	TRBD2	TRBJ2-2	once	CASSLQNSGTNTGELFF	TGTGCCAGCAGCCTTCAGAATAGCGGGACGAACACCGGGGAGCTGTTTTTT
TRBV5-4	-	TRBJ1-2	once	CASSLERVGYTF	TGTGCCAGCAGCTTGGAAAGGGTTGGCTACACCTTC